These 8 T cell receptor beta chains were all obtained from the same sample, sequenced in a study of cytomegalovirus exposure and HLA in healthy donors. A multiplex PCR was run with 60 Vbeta primers and 13 Jbeta primers. The data were produced by immunoSEQ multiplex PCR, yet TCRdb's version contains in-frame clones alone and is incomplete. The data contain about 140,000 clones, roughly 76% of them singletons. Sequencing was performed on PBMCs. These receptors were collected from a female donor in good health and CMV-seronegative.

CDR3 sequence reads: CASSLRTGYGYTF. The CDR3 region has the DNA TGTGCCAGCAGTCTCCGGACAGGCTATGGCTACACCTTC. This chain links TRBV28 with TRBJ1-2; TRBD1 aligns across 7 bases. From germline, CDR1 is MDHEN and CDR2 SYDVKM. V gave up 5 bases and J gave up 4 bases; unmatched junction bases: 4. This CDR3 is built from 13 residues.

The chain's CDR3 is CASSFTDTKNTGELFF. The CDR3 bases are TGTGCCAGCAGCTTCACGGACACGAAGAACACCGGGGAGCTGTTTTTT. The chain couples TRBV7-9 to TRBJ2-2; D might be TRBD1 (5 bases). Germline loops: CDR1 SEHNR, CDR2 FQNEAQ (reference sequence). The germline V and J ends were trimmed by 3 bases and 1 base, with 12 bases remaining between them. This CDR3 spans 16 amino acids. Using reference TRBV7-9 and TRBJ2-2 for the parts outside the CDR3, the full variable domain is DTGVSQNPRHKITKRGQNVTFRCDPISEHNRLYWYRQTLGQGPEFLTYFQNEAQLEKSRLLSDRFSAERPKGSFSTLEIQRTEQGDSAMYLCASSFTDTKNTGELFFGEGSRLTVL.

This clone was seen a single time. The V call is TRBV5-6, the J call TRBJ2-3; 9 positions match TRBD2. The CDR3 has 15 residues. Trimming removed 2 bases from V and 0 bases from J; junction bases left unmatched: 1. Germline V CDR1 and CDR2: SGHDT, YYEEEE. CDR3 nucleotide sequence: TGTGCCAGCAGCTTTAGCGGGAGCAGCACAGATACGCAGTATTTT. Protein sequence: CASSFSGSSTDTQYF.

The rearrangement links TRBV5-1 to TRBJ2-1; TRBD2 matches 14 bases. This CDR3 is 16 amino acids long. Germline assignment: CDR1 SGHRS and CDR2 YFSETQ. V gave up 3 bases and J gave up 9 bases; unmatched junction bases: 8. The DNA of the CDR3 is TGCGCCAGCAGCTCACCGGGACTAGCGGGAGTCAGTGAGCAGTTCTTC. As protein: CASSSPGLAGVSEQFF.

This chain uses TRBV29-1 with TRBJ1-2, with TRBD1 matching 11 bases. The CDR3 consists of 14 residues. In germline, CDR1 is SQVTM, CDR2 ANQGSEA. Trimming removed 5 bases from V and 4 bases from J; junction bases left unmatched: 6. CDR3 bases: TGCAGCGTTTCGGTCGGGACAGGGGGCTATGGCTACACCTTC. As protein: CSVSVGTGGYGYTF.

The V gene is TRBV19, the J gene TRBJ1-2, with TRBD1 matching 7 bases. This CDR3 is built from 13 residues. Losses at the gene ends were 5 bases for V and 2 bases for J; bases not matched to a gene: 2. Germline lookup yields CDR1 LNHDA and CDR2 SQIVND (reference sequence). CDR3 residues: CASSEGQNYGYTF. The CDR3 region has the DNA TGTGCCAGTAGTGAGGGACAGAACTATGGCTACACCTTC.

V is TRBV4-1 and J is TRBJ1-2; D gene ambiguous. Looked up from germline, CDR1 is MGHRA and CDR2 is YSYEKL. This CDR3 spans 15 amino acids. V was clipped by 0 bases and J by 5 bases, with 13 bases between them. The CDR3 protein is CASSQDPRIRYGYTF. The CDR3 DNA reads as TGCGCCAGCAGCCAAGATCCGAGAATTCGGTATGGCTACACCTTC.

The chain carries TRBV19 and TRBJ1-4, with no clear D. Trimming left V 6 bases short and J 0 bases short, with 11 bases between. This CDR3 region has 15 residues. The germline V gene encodes CDR1 LNHDA and CDR2 SQIVND (reference sequence). The CDR3 is CASSPLTATNEKLFF. The DNA for the CDR3 is TGTGCCAGTAGCCCGCTGACTGCAACTAATGAAAAACTGTTTTTT.